One and the same sample provided the 21 T cell receptor beta chains below, sequenced in a study of blood T cell repertoires in COVID-19 (TCRdb year 2020). The library came from the immunoSEQ multiplex PCR assay. Here the immuneACCESS table is served through TCRdb, limited to in-frame sequences with V and J called. Missing clones are a known gap in these copies; in checked studies unresolved V genes cover under half, and the rest lacks a known reason. This sample lists about 380,000 clones; more than 75% were detected once. The biggest ten clones account for around 1.3% of the sample. Sample: PBMCs or T cells enriched from blood (not recorded which). The receptor set was obtained from a man between 25 and 39 years old who had recovered from COVID-19.

J is TRBJ2-1 and V is TRBV6-5; 12 positions agree with TRBD1. The CDR3 is 15 amino acids. Looked up from germline, CDR1 is MNHEY and CDR2 is SVGAGI. The V segment lost 11 bases and the J segment 6 bases; nucleotides outside the gene matches: 11. For the CDR3, the DNA is TGTGCCGGCAAGGGGGGACAGGGGGCGACCAATGAGCAGTTCTTC. It is translated as CAGKGGQGATNEQFF.

This chain connects TRBV19 to TRBJ2-2, with D perhaps matching TRBD1 (5 bases). V lost 7 bases and J 4 bases, leaving 13 bases between the germline ends. Germline-derived CDR1 and CDR2 are LNHDA and SQIVND (reference sequence). CDR3 length equals 14 residues. The CDR3 DNA is TGTGCCAGTACCATCGGACACTTCACCGGGGAGCTGTTTTTT. This gives the protein CASTIGHFTGELFF.

In this sample, this clone turned up a few times. This chain links TRBV5-1 with TRBJ1-5, with D possibly TRBD1 on 6 matching bases. With 9 bases removed from V and 5 bases from J, the gap between germline ends came to 30 bases. In germline, CDR1 is SGHRS, CDR2 YFSETQ. This CDR3 comprises 18 residues. The CDR3 sequence is CATLPGGPPYRLHQPQHF. In nucleotides, the CDR3 is TGCGCCACCCTCCCCGGGGGGCCTCCTTACAGGCTACATCAGCCCCAGCATTTT.

The count of this clone is one. Additional DNA sequences in this sample encode the identical CDR3. The chain recombines TRBV19 with TRBJ1-5, with TRBD1 identical over 11 bases. The CDR3 covers 14 residues. The ends lost 8 bases at V and 4 bases at J; junction bases unmatched: 4. CDR1 and CDR2 (germline): LNHDA, SQIVND (reference sequence). CDR3 sequence (DNA): TGTGCCAGTTCCGGGACAGGGGGAAATCAGCCCCAGCATTTT. Its translation: CASSGTGGNQPQHF.

CDR3 loop: CAISPGGGIGYGYTF. The CDR3 nucleotides are TGTGCCATCAGCCCCGGGGGGGGAATAGGCTATGGCTACACCTTC. The rearrangement joins TRBV10-3 to TRBJ1-2; a weak D match, TRBD1 (5 bases). The V end lost 6 bases, the J end lost 4 bases, and 18 bases lay between the germline ends. The CDR3 consists of 15 residues. Germline V gene sequence: CDR1 ENHRY, CDR2 SYGVKD.

The chain combines TRBV12-3 or TRBV12-4 with TRBJ1-1; possible D gene TRBD1, 6 bases. The CDR3 is 13 residues long. V was shortened by 6 bases and J by 5 bases, with 13 bases between the two germline ends. CDR3 region: CASSRGRGTEAFF. CDR3 nucleotides: TGTGCCAGCAGCAGGGGTCGAGGAACTGAAGCTTTCTTT.

As for this clone: Other nucleotide sequences from this sample produce the same CDR3. The rearrangement joins TRBV19 to TRBJ2-1; 9 bases are a match to TRBD2. J lost 5 bases, V lost 3 bases, and 5 bases had no gene match. Germline V CDR1 and CDR2: LNHDA, SQIVND (reference sequence). The CDR3 totals 15 residues. This chain's CDR3 is CASSIGLAGNNEQFF. For the CDR3, the DNA is TGTGCCAGTAGTATTGGGCTAGCGGGGAACAATGAGCAGTTCTTC.

The rearrangement links TRBV5-4 to TRBJ2-7; 7 nucleotides align to TRBD2. This CDR3 comprises 15 residues. Germline CDR1 is SGHNT and CDR2 is YYREEE (reference sequence). V lost 2 bases and J lost 1; bases outside the gene matches: 6. CDR3: CASSLGAGMSYEQYF. In nucleotides, the CDR3 is TGTGCCAGCAGCTTAGGAGCGGGGATGTCCTACGAGCAGTACTTC.

The chain links TRBV4-1 to TRBJ2-1; TRBD2 matches at 13 bases. V lost 3 bases, J lost 3 bases, and 2 bases stayed unmatched. CDR3 length: 16 residues. Germline-derived CDR1 and CDR2 are MGHRA and YSYEKL. CDR3 nucleotide sequence: TGCGCCAGCAGCCACGGACTAGCGGGGGACTACAATGAGCAGTTCTTC. Amino acids: CASSHGLAGDYNEQFF.

The genes are TRBV25-1 and TRBJ1-2, with 7 bases lining up with TRBD1. Germline V gives CDR1 MGHDK, CDR2 SYGVNS. With V trimmed by 4 bases and J by 0 bases, 5 bases remained unmatched. This CDR3 region has 15 residues. CDR3 region: CASSGTGAANYGYTF. The CDR3 coding sequence is TGTGCCAGCAGTGGAACAGGGGCTGCTAACTATGGCTACACCTTC.

The V and J genes are TRBV29-1 and TRBJ2-1, with D possibly TRBD2 on 6 matching bases. Trimming left V 3 bases short and J 4 bases short, with 13 bases between. This CDR3 has 14 residues. Germline V gene sequence: CDR1 SQVTM, CDR2 ANQGSEA. CDR3 protein: CSVDSGLPYNEQFF. The CDR3 region has the DNA TGCAGCGTTGACTCGGGACTTCCGTACAATGAGCAGTTCTTC.

The chain has TRBV6-5 and TRBJ1-2; TRBD1 aligns across 10 bases. The V and J ends lost 4 bases and 0 bases, in that order; junction bases with no gene match: 5. Per the germline V gene, CDR1 is MNHEY and CDR2 is SVGAGI. The CDR3 is 16 residues long. The CDR3: CASSFDRGQANYGYTF. The CDR3 region has the DNA TGTGCCAGCAGTTTCGACAGGGGGCAGGCTAACTATGGCTACACCTTC.

The genes are TRBV14 and TRBJ1-2, with a tentative D call TRBD1 (6 bases). Trimming stripped 4 bases from V and 2 bases from J, with 8 bases between. Germline assignment: CDR1 SGHDN and CDR2 FVKESK. CDR3 length: 13 amino acids. The CDR3 DNA reads as TGTGCCAGCAGCCCCGACAGGAACTATGGCTACACCTTC. This encodes CASSPDRNYGYTF.

This sequence joins TRBV5-1 and TRBJ2-7; 11 bases are shared with TRBD1. CDR1 and CDR2 (germline): SGHRS, YFSETQ. After removal of 4 bases from V and 4 bases from J, the junction contained 7 bases not matched to a gene. The CDR3 is made up of 15 amino acids. The CDR3 DNA sequence: TGCGCCAGCAGCCCGGCCGGACAGGGGGCTTACGAGCAGTACTTC. Its protein is CASSPAGQGAYEQYF.

This chain uses TRBV6-2 or TRBV6-3 with TRBJ1-6; D gene unclear. The CDR3 has 17 amino acids. V dropped 4 bases and J dropped 0 bases, with 13 bases sitting between them. CDR1 and CDR2 (germline): MNHEY, SVGEGT. CDR3: CASSSLTPSSYNSPLHF. CDR3 DNA sequence: TGTGCCAGCAGTTCCCTCACCCCGAGCTCCTATAATTCACCCCTCCACTTT.

The chain is built from TRBV6-4 and TRBJ1-1; TRBD1 is a possible D gene (6 bases). Germline lookup yields CDR1 MRHNA and CDR2 SNTAGT. The CDR3 has 13 amino acids. Between the trimmed V and J ends, which lost 6 bases and 1 base, there was a span of 9 bases. CDR3 in DNA: TGTGCCAGCAGATCACAGGGGAACACTGAAGCTTTCTTT. This sequence encodes CASRSQGNTEAFF.

The chain has TRBV10-3 and TRBJ2-2, with 9 bases fitting TRBD1. With V trimmed by 6 bases and J by 5 bases, 4 bases remained unmatched. The CDR3 is made up of 14 amino acids. Germline V gives CDR1 ENHRY, CDR2 SYGVKD. The CDR3: CAISGQGLTGELFF. The CDR3 DNA is TGTGCCATCAGCGGACAGGGGTTGACCGGGGAGCTGTTTTTT.

This chain's CDR3 is CASSSGLAGYNEQFF. CDR3 DNA: TGTGCCAGCAGCTCGGGACTAGCGGGGTACAATGAGCAGTTCTTC. The chain couples TRBV5-4 to TRBJ2-1; 13 bases are a match to TRBD2. The CDR3 totals 15 residues. J lost 4 bases, V lost 3 bases, and 1 base had no gene match. Germline assignment: CDR1 SGHNT and CDR2 YYREEE (reference sequence).

A remark on this clone: Distinct nucleotide sequences in the sample also encode this CDR3. The chain is built from TRBV6-5 and TRBJ2-7, with unresolved D. Per germline, CDR1 MNHEY and CDR2 SVGAGI. The length of the CDR3 is 12 residues. V lost 6 bases and J 0 bases, leaving 6 bases between the germline ends. The CDR3 bases are TGTGCCAGCAGGTCCAGCTCCTACGAGCAGTACTTC. Translated: CASRSSSYEQYF.

The V gene is TRBV7-9, the J gene TRBJ1-3; 7 bases are shared with TRBD1. V lost 4 bases, J lost 3 bases, and 3 bases stayed unmatched. Germline-derived CDR1 and CDR2 are SEHNR and FQNEAQ (reference sequence). This CDR3 has 14 residues. The CDR3 sequence: CASSSDRFGNTIYF. In DNA, the CDR3 is TGTGCCAGCAGCTCGGACAGGTTTGGAAACACCATATATTTT.

This chain links TRBV7-6 with TRBJ2-5; 15 bases map to TRBD2. V lost 4 bases to trimming and J lost 4 bases; unmatched junction nucleotides: 4. Germline V CDR1 and CDR2: SGHVS, FNYEAQ. The CDR3 extends over 16 amino acids. Written as DNA, the CDR3 is TGTGCCAGCAGCTCCTGGACTAGCGGGGGGGGAGAGACCCAGTACTTC. Encoded protein: CASSSWTSGGGETQYF.